The 26 T cell receptor beta chains below all came from one sample that was sequenced in a study of spatial heterogeneity in lung cancer. The time point denotes: blood taken at disease recurrence. Sequencing of whole RNA from tumor, nontumor lung or frozen PBMC involved no sorting. MiXCR was run by TCRdb on the 5' RACE reads, yielding one entry per CDR3 protein. The sample has around 10,000 distinct CDR3 sequences; around 4.2% are singletons. The sequencing here drew on PBMCs, taken at recurrence. Every receptor here comes from a female donor with early-stage non-small cell lung cancer.

Note on this clonotype: This beta chain is off target for a library built for alpha chains, so its abundance means little. The V gene is TRBV5-6, the J gene TRBJ2-3; D tentatively reads TRBD1 or TRBD2 (5 bases each). V was shortened by 3 bases and J by 2 bases, with 19 bases between the two germline ends. Germline CDR1 reads SGHDT; CDR2 reads YYEEEE. This CDR3 has 17 residues. The CDR3 DNA reads TGTGCCAGCAGCTCCGGGACGGCCGTGATATTCACAGATACGCAGTATTTT. Protein product: CASSSGTAVIFTDTQYF.

This clonotype was recorded at least ten times. Because the library targeted alpha chains, this beta chain is an off-target read whose size means little. The genes are TRBV7-2 and TRBJ1-5; D perhaps matches TRBD1 (6 bases). Looked up from germline, CDR1 is SGHTA and CDR2 is FQGNSA. CDR3 size: 13 residues. V was trimmed by 2 bases and J by 10 bases, leaving 12 bases between them. The CDR3 region has the DNA TGTGCCAGCAGCTTAAAATTCGGGGGCCCCCAGCATTTT. Amino acids: CASSLKFGGPQHF.

Relative to its sample, this clonotype is medium-sized. The library was prepared for alpha chains; this beta chain is a stray read, so its frequency means little. The chain employs TRBV2 and TRBJ2-7; maybe TRBD2 (6 bases). The germline gives CDR1 SNHLY, CDR2 FYNNEI. The V end was cut by 2 bases, the J end by 2 bases, with 13 bases between. This CDR3 has 15 residues. The DNA of the CDR3 is TGTGCCAGCAGTGAACAGCCCGGGGGTCCCTACGAGCAGTACTTC. It yields the protein CASSEQPGGPYEQYF. Full variable domain (rest looked up from reference TRBV2 and TRBJ2-7): EPEVTQTPSHQVTQMGQEVILRCVPISNHLYFYWYRQILGQKVEFLVSFYNNEISEKSEIFDDQFSVERPDGSNFTLKIRSTKLEDSAMYFCASSEQPGGPYEQYFGPGTRLTVT.

By its share, this clonotype is medium-sized. A library prepared for alpha chains yielded this beta chain as an off-target read; its size is of little meaning. V gene TRBV18 combines with J gene TRBJ2-1; 10 bases match TRBD1. This CDR3 has 15 residues. Germline CDR1 reads KGHSH; CDR2 reads LQKENI. V lost 5 bases to trimming and J lost 8 bases; unmatched junction nucleotides: 9. CDR3 DNA: TGTGCCAGCTCATCCCCGGGACAGGGGAGGTATGAGCAGTTCTTC. Its protein product is CASSSPGQGRYEQFF. Filled out from reference TRBV18 and TRBJ2-1, the complete variable domain reads NAGVMQNPRHLVRRRGQEARLRCSPMKGHSHVYWYRQLPEEGLKFMVYLQKENIIDESGMPKERFSAEFPKEGPSILRIQQVVRGDSAAYFCASSSPGQGRYEQFFGPGTRLTVL.

Many counts were recorded for this clonotype. This beta chain is an unintended read in a library built for alpha chains; its size means little. In DNA form, the CDR3 reads TGTGCCAGCAGCCAAGGGGTAGCAGATACGCAGTATTTT. The encoded protein is CASSQGVADTQYF. The chain combines TRBV3-1 with TRBJ2-3; the D is unclear. V lost 1 base and J lost 4, with 6 bases in between. The CDR3 covers 13 residues. Germline-derived CDR1 and CDR2 are LGHDT and YNNKEL (reference sequence).

This clonotype was observed at least ten times. For a library built for alpha chains, this beta chain is a stray read; little rests on its size. The chain is built from TRBV2 and TRBJ1-5, with D possibly matching TRBD1 (6 bases). The germline V gene encodes CDR1 SNHLY and CDR2 FYNNEI. This CDR3 is built from 13 residues. With 7 bases removed from V and 3 bases from J, the gap between germline ends came to 10 bases. In DNA, the CDR3 is TGTGCCAGCAAGAGGGACAACAATCAGCCCCAGCATTTT. It is translated as CASKRDNNQPQHF.

This clonotype was counted a single time. A much larger clonotype is one base distant, so this may be a read error. This beta chain lies outside the target of a library built for alpha chains; its clone size means little. The chain has TRBV6-2 or TRBV6-3 and TRBJ2-1; D perhaps matches TRBD2 (5 bases). Germline assignment: CDR1 MNHEY and CDR2 SVGEGT. CDR3 length equals 12 residues. With 10 bases removed from V and 10 bases from J, the gap between germline ends came to 17 bases. CDR3 residues: CATRPIGKEQFF. CDR3 bases: TGTGCCACCCGACCCATCGGGAAAGAGCAGTTCTTC.

This clonotype was seen a handful of times. A library made for alpha chains picked up this beta chain off target, so its size means little. V gene TRBV28 combines with J gene TRBJ2-5; 12 nucleotides line up with TRBD1. Trimming cost V 6 bases and J 3 bases; bases outside gene matches: 14. CDR1 MDHEN and CDR2 SYDVKM come from the germline V gene. The CDR3 runs 18 residues. In nucleotides, the CDR3 is TGTGCCAGCAGCCCCCTCGGAAGGGGACAGGGGGCTGAAGAGACCCAGTACTTC. Protein: CASSPLGRGQGAEETQYF. Full variable domain (missing parts from reference TRBV28 and TRBJ2-5): DVKVTQSSRYLVKRTGEKVFLECVQDMDHENMFWYRQDPGLGLRLIYFSYDVKMKEKGDIPEGYSVSREKKERFSLILESASTNQTSMYLCASSPLGRGQGAEETQYFGPGTRLLVL.

There are many counts of this clonotype. This beta chain turned up in a library designed for alpha chains; as an off-target read, its abundance says little. V gene TRBV20-1 combines with J gene TRBJ2-7; D gene ambiguous. Germline V CDR1 and CDR2: DFQATT, SNEGSKA (reference sequence). The CDR3 loop spans 13 amino acids. Trimming stripped 1 base from V and 3 bases from J, with 10 bases between. CDR3 nucleotides: TGCAGTGCTAGAGGGGCGCGGTACTACGAGCAGTACTTC. Residues: CSARGARYYEQYF.

This clonotype has more than one count but fewer than ten. For a library built for alpha chains, this beta chain is a stray read; little rests on its size. The chain recombines TRBV12-3 or TRBV12-4 with TRBJ1-1, with a possible D match to TRBD1 (5 bases). V shed 3 bases and J shed 12 bases, with 14 bases lying between them. The CDR3 runs 12 residues. CDR3 sequence (DNA): TGTGCCAGCAGTTTGAACGGCGTGGGGCCTTTCTTT. It translates to CASSLNGVGPFF.

This clonotype was detected ten times or more. Being off target in a library aimed at alpha chains, this beta chain has a size of little meaning. V is TRBV12-3 or TRBV12-4 and J is TRBJ2-5; D unclear. CDR3 length: 14 amino acids. Trimming took off 5 bases at V and 4 bases at J, with 14 bases between the two ends. The DNA of the CDR3 is TGTGCCAGCAGTCGTACGGGTGGAGCAGAGACCCAGTACTTC. Translated, it gives CASSRTGGAETQYF.

This clonotype was detected many times. This beta chain is an off-target read within a library intended for alpha chains, so its frequency means little. The gene calls are TRBV2 and TRBJ2-7; TRBD1 matches 8 bases. The V gene end was trimmed by 7 bases and the J gene end by 0 bases; junction bases not matched to a gene: 5. The germline V gene has CDR1 SNHLY and CDR2 FYNNEI. The CDR3 covers 14 residues. CDR3 protein: CASIQGAGSYEQYF. The CDR3 coding sequence is TGTGCCAGCATTCAGGGGGCTGGCTCCTACGAGCAGTACTTC.

This clonotype has ten or more counts. This beta chain was picked up by a library intended for alpha chains and is off target, so its count carries little meaning. The V and J genes are TRBV10-3 and TRBJ1-1; weak D call: TRBD1 (6 bases). Trimming shortened V by 6 bases and J by 0 bases, and 11 bases separated the two germline ends. This CDR3 has 14 residues. Germline V lookup: CDR1 ENHRY, CDR2 SYGVKD. CDR3 in amino acids: CAIRLGQLNTEAFF. Written as DNA, the CDR3 is TGTGCCATCAGGCTCGGACAGTTGAACACTGAAGCTTTCTTT.

This clonotype was found many times. With the library built for alpha chains, this beta chain is off target and its frequency is not meaningful. The gene calls are TRBV24-1 and TRBJ2-2; D remains ambiguous. Germline lookup yields CDR1 KGHDR and CDR2 SFDVKD. The CDR3 length is 14 residues. Trimming removed 9 bases from V and 7 bases from J, with 17 bases in between. The CDR3 loop is CATGGVFGIGELFF. CDR3 coding DNA: TGTGCCACCGGCGGTGTCTTTGGGATCGGGGAGCTGTTTTTT.

This clonotype came up many times. Within a library made for alpha chains, this beta chain is off target, and its count is uninformative. V is TRBV28 and J is TRBJ1-1; TRBD1 aligns across 10 bases. Germline-derived CDR1 and CDR2 are MDHEN and SYDVKM. J lost 3 bases, V lost 5 bases, and 3 bases had no gene match. The CDR3 sequence is 14 residues long. The CDR3 is CASSPGTGDTEAFF. In DNA, the CDR3 is TGTGCCAGCAGTCCAGGGACAGGGGACACTGAAGCTTTCTTT.

Ten or more counts support this clonotype. Being off target in a library aimed at alpha chains, this beta chain has a size of little meaning. The chain uses TRBV7-2 and TRBJ1-5, with 9 bases fitting TRBD1. The germline V gene has CDR1 SGHTA and CDR2 FQGNSA. This CDR3 has 15 residues. The ends lost 5 bases at V and 7 bases at J; junction bases unmatched: 9. CDR3 protein: CASSPTGGEWQPQHF. Written as DNA, the CDR3 is TGTGCCAGCAGCCCCACAGGGGGCGAATGGCAGCCCCAGCATTTT.

This clonotype was picked up many times. This beta chain represents an off-target read in a library built for alpha chains; its size is of limited meaning. This chain uses TRBV6-5 with TRBJ1-2; D is undetermined. The V end was cut by 0 bases, the J end by 4 bases, with 6 bases between. The CDR3 has 13 residues. Germline CDR1 reads MNHEY; CDR2 reads SVGAGI. The CDR3 sequence: CASSYSEAYGYTF. Here the CDR3 DNA reads TGTGCCAGCAGTTACTCCGAGGCCTATGGCTACACCTTC.

This clonotype appeared a few times. This beta chain is a stray sequence in a library constructed for alpha chains; its clone size is not meaningful. The rearrangement uses TRBV6-2 or TRBV6-3 and TRBJ1-3; no clear D gene. V lost 6 bases and J 0 bases, leaving 3 bases between the germline ends. Germline V gene sequence: CDR1 MNHEY, CDR2 SVGEGT. CDR3 length: 12 amino acids. DNA for the CDR3: TGTGCCAGCAGCAACTCTGGAAACACCATATATTTT. Translated: CASSNSGNTIYF.

This clonotype was seen ten or more times. The library was designed around alpha chains, so this beta chain is a stray read whose abundance carries little weight. The chain employs TRBV15 and TRBJ1-2; D uncertain. Per germline, CDR1 LNHNV and CDR2 YYDKDF (reference sequence). The V end was cut by 0 bases, the J end by 8 bases, with 10 bases between. The CDR3 runs 13 residues. CDR3 in amino acids: CATSRDRNGGYTF. In nucleotides, the CDR3 is TGTGCCACCAGCAGAGACAGGAATGGGGGCTACACCTTC.

By share, this clonotype ranks as medium-sized (0.01 to 0.1%). Because this beta chain is a stray read in a library intended to capture alpha chains, its abundance should not be given much weight. J is TRBJ2-2 and V is TRBV29-1, with TRBD1 identical over 7 bases. This CDR3 region has 13 residues. Germline V CDR1 and CDR2: SQVTM, ANQGSEA. J was trimmed by 3 bases and V by 3 bases; bases with no gene match: 1. The CDR3 spells CSVDRGYTGELFF. CDR3 DNA: TGCAGCGTTGACAGGGGGTACACCGGGGAGCTGTTTTTT.

This clonotype was seen a handful of times. This beta chain appears as a stray read in a library generated for alpha chains; its size is not informative. The chain carries TRBV6-2 or TRBV6-3 and TRBJ2-7; D unresolved. CDR3 length equals 17 residues. Between the trimmed V and J ends, which lost 2 bases and 4 bases, there was a span of 21 bases. Germline-derived CDR1 and CDR2 are MNHEY and SVGEGT. As DNA, the CDR3 is TGTGCCAGCAGTTACAACCGACGTGGGCTACCTCCTTACGAGCAGTACTTC. This encodes CASSYNRRGLPPYEQYF.

This clonotype has ten or more counts. Since it is a stray read in a library aimed at alpha chains, this beta chain has a size that is not meaningful. The J gene is TRBJ2-2, the V gene TRBV4-2; D not certain. Trimming left V 4 bases short and J 1 base short, with 10 bases between. CDR3 length: 15 residues. Germline V gene lookup returns CDR1 LGHNA and CDR2 YNFKEQ. The CDR3 loop is CASSPWAWNTGELFF. DNA for the CDR3: TGTGCCAGCAGCCCTTGGGCCTGGAACACCGGGGAGCTGTTTTTT.

This clonotype ranks as medium-sized (0.01 to 0.1%). Being off target in a library aimed at alpha chains, this beta chain has a size of little meaning. The J gene is TRBJ2-5, the V gene TRBV7-2, with D possibly TRBD2 on 6 matching bases. The CDR3 totals 14 residues. Germline assignment: CDR1 SGHTA and CDR2 FQGNSA. V was pared by 5 bases and J by 4 bases, with 14 bases between. CDR3 nucleotide sequence: TGTGCCAGCAGCCCCGGCGGGGCGAGAGAGACCCAGTACTTC. This codes for CASSPGGARETQYF.

By share, this clonotype counts as medium-sized. This beta chain is a stray sequence in a library constructed for alpha chains; its clone size is not meaningful. The chain has TRBV12-3 or TRBV12-4 and TRBJ2-5; TRBD1 agrees at 8 bases. V lost 5 bases to trimming and J lost 4 bases; unmatched junction nucleotides: 6. The CDR3 runs 14 residues. The DNA for the CDR3 is TGTGCCAGCAGTCGTTCAGGGGGCGCAGAGACCCAGTACTTC. Protein product: CASSRSGGAETQYF.

This clonotype was picked up many times. Because this beta chain is a stray read in a library intended to capture alpha chains, its abundance should not be given much weight. The rearrangement uses TRBV29-1 and TRBJ2-7, with 8 bases lining up with TRBD1. This CDR3 is 13 amino acids long. J gave up 5 bases and V 7 bases, and 10 bases lay outside the gene matches. Germline V gives CDR1 SQVTM, CDR2 ANQGSEA. CDR3 in amino acids: CSATRTGLDEQYF. For the CDR3, the DNA is TGCAGCGCAACAAGGACAGGGCTGGACGAGCAGTACTTC.

This clonotype came up many times. Since the library was made to target alpha chains, this beta chain is a stray read and its abundance is not meaningful. This rearrangement joins TRBV20-1 to TRBJ2-3; TRBD2 agrees at 7 bases. This CDR3 region has 13 residues. Per germline, CDR1 DFQATT and CDR2 SNEGSKA (reference sequence). With V trimmed by 4 bases and J by 7 bases, 8 bases remained unmatched. The CDR3 DNA follows: TGCAGTGCTACGGAAGGGACTAAGTATACGCAGTATTTT. Translation: CSATEGTKYTQYF.